These 13 T cell receptor beta chains came from one sample sequenced in a study of Graves' ophthalmopathy and Graves' hyperthyroidism (dated by TCRdb to 2017 to 2018). The sequencing machine was an Illumina HiSeq 2000. TCR beta CDR3 regions were amplified from RNA transcripts for repertoire sequencing. HTBI primers and the Qiagen OneStep RT-PCR kit were used in a first-round RT-PCR, which was followed by a second-round multiplex PCR, size selection and purification. TCRdb ran its own pipeline on the public reads, namely fastp trimming at Q25 and MiXCR clone calling, and kept in-frame beta chains. For every CDR3 protein sequence, its rows merge into one entry that carries the most common genes and DNA. This sample is represented by about 660,000 distinct CDR3 sequences; over 40% of them were singletons. The biggest ten clones account for roughly 3% of the sample. Material: peripheral blood. These receptor sequences come from an adult man with Graves' ophthalmopathy.

This clonotype was counted only a few times. The chain employs TRBV3-1 and TRBJ2-5; D might be TRBD2 (5 bases). Trimming took 7 bases from V and 1 from J, leaving 19 bases between them. Germline CDR1 reads LGHDT; CDR2 reads YNNKEL (reference sequence). The CDR3 runs to 16 residues. The CDR3 DNA follows: TGTGCCAGCACCTCAACCCTTACTAGTTCCCAAGAGACCCAGTACTTC. As protein: CASTSTLTSSQETQYF.

A remark on this clonotype: A read error is possible here, since a much larger clone lies one base away. The CDR3 does not close with the conserved phenylalanine or tryptophan, likely indicating a read error. The V gene is TRBV14, the J gene TRBJ2-7, with D possibly being TRBD2 (5 bases). This CDR3 contains 13 residues. Trimming shortened V by 7 bases and J by 3 bases, and 13 bases separated the two germline ends. Germline lookup yields CDR1 SGHDN and CDR2 FVKESK. CDR3 loop: CASNPDSYYEQYL. The DNA for the CDR3 is TGTGCCAGCAACCCGGACTCTTACTACGAGCAGTACCTC.

This clonotype was recorded at least ten times. The rearrangement uses TRBV6-6 and TRBJ1-2, with 7 bases aligning to TRBD1. Trimming at V came to 10 bases and at J to 0 bases, leaving 5 bases not matched to a gene. Germline V gives CDR1 MNHNY, CDR2 SVGAGI (reference sequence). This CDR3 is 13 amino acids long. The CDR3 nucleotides read TGTGCCACCCGACAGGGTACTAACTATGGCTACACCTTC. It codes for CATRQGTNYGYTF.

This clonotype was seen a few times. V gene TRBV6-1 combines with J gene TRBJ1-2; TRBD1 is a possible D gene (6 bases). V dropped 2 bases and J dropped 2 bases, with 9 bases sitting between them. Looked up from germline, CDR1 is MNHNS and CDR2 is SASEGT. This CDR3 has 14 amino acids. The CDR3, as DNA: TGTGCCAGCAGTGAAAGAAGGGGGAACTATGGCTACACCTTC. It encodes CASSERRGNYGYTF.

As to this clonotype: At one end the junction does not follow the germline gene, possibly because of a read error. This sequence joins TRBV7-2 and TRBJ2-2, with D unresolved. The germline CDR1 and CDR2 sequences are SGHTA and FQGNSA. The CDR3 runs 17 residues. The DNA for the CDR3 is TGTGCCAGCAGCCATGCCCGACGCGGATCGAACATCGGGGAGCTGTTTTTT. Protein product: CASSHARRGSNIGELFF.

This clonotype was seen ten or more times. CDR3 sequence reads: CSARDPFQGGAFF. Here the CDR3 DNA reads TGCAGTGCTAGAGACCCTTTTCAGGGGGGAGCTTTCTTT. The chain combines TRBV20-1 with TRBJ1-1, with 7 positions matching TRBD1. Germline V gene data show CDR1 as DFQATT and CDR2 as SNEGSKA (reference sequence). This CDR3 spans 13 amino acids. Trimming cost V 0 bases and J 10 bases; bases outside gene matches: 8.

This clonotype was seen a few times. The chain recombines TRBV5-1 with TRBJ1-1; possibly TRBD1 for D (5 bases). V was trimmed by 3 bases and J by 5 bases, leaving 26 bases between them. CDR3 length equals 18 residues. Per the germline V gene, CDR1 is SGHRS and CDR2 is YFSETQ. The CDR3 DNA sequence: TGCGCCAGCAGCTATGGTCGGGCGCAGGGTAGAGGGACGACTGAAGCTTTCTTT. This gives the protein CASSYGRAQGRGTTEAFF.

The CDR3 DNA is TGCAGCGTTGAAGTGGCTGGCCCCTACGAGCAGTACTTC. It specifies CSVEVAGPYEQYF. This sequence joins TRBV29-1 and TRBJ2-7; D not certain. The length of the CDR3 is 13 residues. The germline CDR1 and CDR2 sequences are SQVTM and ANQGSEA. V was pared by 1 base and J by 2 bases, with 9 bases between.

The J gene is TRBJ1-2, the V gene TRBV4-1, with a weak D call TRBD1 (5 bases). This CDR3 is built from 13 residues. V lost 6 bases and J lost 6, with 14 bases in between. Germline assignment: CDR1 MGHRA and CDR2 YSYEKL. CDR3 sequence (DNA): TGCGCCAGCAGTCCGAGGGGCTGGGATGGCTACACCTTC. Protein sequence: CASSPRGWDGYTF.

The genes are TRBV14 and TRBJ2-7, with 9 bases fitting TRBD1. Germline CDR1 is SGHDN and CDR2 is FVKESK. The CDR3 is 16 residues long. V was clipped by 4 bases and J by 1 base; unmatched bases: 8. The CDR3 sequence is CASSPGGQGRSYEQYF. The CDR3 region has the DNA TGTGCCAGCAGCCCAGGGGGACAGGGAAGGTCCTACGAGCAGTACTTC.

J is TRBJ2-5 and V is TRBV7-2; 8 bases line up with TRBD2. This CDR3 spans 17 amino acids. The germline V gene has CDR1 SGHTA and CDR2 FQGNSA. V gave up 5 bases and J gave up 14 bases; unmatched junction bases: 25. CDR3 protein: CASSLSGGGGSPAGGYF. CDR3 bases: TGTGCCAGCAGCCTGTCGGGGGGGGGCGGCTCCCCTGCGGGGGGTTACTTC.

This clonotype has a count of ten or more. The chain is built from TRBV2 and TRBJ1-5, with a tentative D call TRBD1 (6 bases). Germline V gene lookup returns CDR1 SNHLY and CDR2 FYNNEI. This CDR3 is 17 amino acids long. V was shortened by 0 bases and J by 1 base, with 13 bases between the two germline ends. The DNA of the CDR3 is TGTGCCAGCAGTGAAGCCTACTACAGGGTAAGCAATCAGCCCCAGCATTTT. Its translation is CASSEAYYRVSNQPQHF. The variable domain in full, completed from reference TRBV2 and TRBJ1-5, reads EPEVTQTPSHQVTQMGQEVILRCVPISNHLYFYWYRQILGQKVEFLVSFYNNEISEKSEIFDDQFSVERPDGSNFTLKIRSTKLEDSAMYFCASSEAYYRVSNQPQHFGDGTRLSIL.

Of note for this clonotype: At one of its ends the junction is not consistent with the germline gene, which may arise from a read error. This sequence joins TRBV29-1 and TRBJ1-5; D gene unclear. Germline CDR1 is SQVTM and CDR2 is ANQGSEA. There are 14 residues in the CDR3. DNA for the CDR3: TGTGCCTGGAGTGAGGAGGGAAGCAATCAGCCCCAGCATTTT. Protein product: CAWSEEGSNQPQHF.